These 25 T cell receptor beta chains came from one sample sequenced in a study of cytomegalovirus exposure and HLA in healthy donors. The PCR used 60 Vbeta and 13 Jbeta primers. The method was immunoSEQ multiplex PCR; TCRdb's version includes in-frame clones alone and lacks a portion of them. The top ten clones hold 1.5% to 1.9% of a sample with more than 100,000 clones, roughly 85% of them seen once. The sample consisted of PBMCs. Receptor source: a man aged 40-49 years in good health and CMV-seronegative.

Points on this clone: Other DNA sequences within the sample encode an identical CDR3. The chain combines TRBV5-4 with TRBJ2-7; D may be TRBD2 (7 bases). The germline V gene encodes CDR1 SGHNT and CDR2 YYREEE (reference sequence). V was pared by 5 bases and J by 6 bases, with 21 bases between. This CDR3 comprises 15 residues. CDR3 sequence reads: CASSPRGGDGVEQYF. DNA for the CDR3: TGTGCCAGCAGTCCCAGGGGAGGGGATGGTGTCGAGCAGTACTTC.

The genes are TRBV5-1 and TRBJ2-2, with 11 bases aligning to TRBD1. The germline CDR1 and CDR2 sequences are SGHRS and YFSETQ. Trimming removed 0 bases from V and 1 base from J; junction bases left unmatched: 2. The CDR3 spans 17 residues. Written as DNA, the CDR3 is TGCGCCAGCAGCTTGGAGGGGACAGGGGGGAACACCGGGGAGCTGTTTTTT. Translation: CASSLEGTGGNTGELFF. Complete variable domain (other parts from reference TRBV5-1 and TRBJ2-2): KAGVTQTPRYLIKTRGQQVTLSCSPISGHRSVSWYQQTPGQGLQFLFEYFSETQRNKGNFPGRFSGRQFSNSRSEMNVSTLELGDSALYLCASSLEGTGGNTGELFFGEGSRLTVL.

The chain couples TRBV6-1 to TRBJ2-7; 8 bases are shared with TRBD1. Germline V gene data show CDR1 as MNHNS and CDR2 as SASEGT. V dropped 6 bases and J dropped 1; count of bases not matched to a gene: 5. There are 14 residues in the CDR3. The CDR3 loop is CASSVRGPSYEQYF. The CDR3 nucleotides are TGTGCCAGCAGCGTCAGGGGGCCTTCCTACGAGCAGTACTTC.

CDR3 residues: CASSLGSGRAYNEQFF. The CDR3 DNA reads TGCGCCAGCAGCTTGGGAAGCGGGAGGGCGTACAATGAGCAGTTCTTC. V gene TRBV5-1 combines with J gene TRBJ2-1; 10 bases fit TRBD2. The CDR3 contains 16 residues. Per germline, CDR1 SGHRS and CDR2 YFSETQ. The junction had 4 bases not matched to a gene; V was cut back by 0 bases and J by 4 bases.

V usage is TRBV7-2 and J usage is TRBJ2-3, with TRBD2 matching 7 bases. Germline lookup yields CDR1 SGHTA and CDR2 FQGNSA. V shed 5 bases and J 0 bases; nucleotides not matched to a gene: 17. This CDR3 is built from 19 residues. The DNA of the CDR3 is TGTGCCAGCAGCCGCATAACACGGGGGAGGGGTTCTAGCACAGATACGCAGTATTTT. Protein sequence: CASSRITRGRGSSTDTQYF.

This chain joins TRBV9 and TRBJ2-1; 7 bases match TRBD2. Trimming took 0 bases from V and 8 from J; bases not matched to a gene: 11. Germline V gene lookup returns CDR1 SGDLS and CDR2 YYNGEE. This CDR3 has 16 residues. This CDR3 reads CASSVEGGGSWYEQFF. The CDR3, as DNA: TGTGCCAGCAGCGTAGAGGGAGGCGGGAGTTGGTATGAGCAGTTCTTC. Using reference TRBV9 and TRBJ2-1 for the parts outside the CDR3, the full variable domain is DSGVTQTPKHLITATGQRVTLRCSPRSGDLSVYWYQQSLDQGLQFLIQYYNGEERAKGNILERFSAQQFPDLHSELNLSSLELGDSALYFCASSVEGGGSWYEQFFGPGTRLTVL.

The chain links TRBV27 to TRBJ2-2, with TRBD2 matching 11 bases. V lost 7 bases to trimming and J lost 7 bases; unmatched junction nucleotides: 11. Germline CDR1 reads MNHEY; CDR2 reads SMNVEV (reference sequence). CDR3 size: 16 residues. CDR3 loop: CASKSSLAGAGGELFF. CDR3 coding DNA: TGTGCCAGCAAATCCTCACTAGCGGGAGCGGGCGGGGAGCTGTTTTTT.

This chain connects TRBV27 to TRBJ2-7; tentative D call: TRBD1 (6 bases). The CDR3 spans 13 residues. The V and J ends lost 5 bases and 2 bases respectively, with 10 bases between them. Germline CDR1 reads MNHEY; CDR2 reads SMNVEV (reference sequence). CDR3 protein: CASSLNRAYEQYF. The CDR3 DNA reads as TGTGCCAGCAGTCTAAACAGGGCCTACGAGCAGTACTTC.

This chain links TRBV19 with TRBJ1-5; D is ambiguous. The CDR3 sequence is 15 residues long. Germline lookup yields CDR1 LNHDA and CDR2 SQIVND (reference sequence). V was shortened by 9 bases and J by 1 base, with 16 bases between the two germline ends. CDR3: CASRSPLRSNQPQHF. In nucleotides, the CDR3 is TGTGCCAGCCGATCCCCCCTAAGAAGCAATCAGCCCCAGCATTTT.

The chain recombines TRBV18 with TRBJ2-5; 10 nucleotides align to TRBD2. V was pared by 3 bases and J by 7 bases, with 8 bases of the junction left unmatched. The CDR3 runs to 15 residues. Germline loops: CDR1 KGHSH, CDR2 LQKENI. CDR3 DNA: TGTGCCAGCTCACCCAGGCTGCAGCGGGAGGGGACCCAGTACTTC. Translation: CASSPRLQREGTQYF. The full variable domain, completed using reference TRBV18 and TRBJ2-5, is NAGVMQNPRHLVRRRGQEARLRCSPMKGHSHVYWYRQLPEEGLKFMVYLQKENIIDESGMPKERFSAEFPKEGPSILRIQQVVRGDSAAYFCASSPRLQREGTQYFGPGTRLLVL.

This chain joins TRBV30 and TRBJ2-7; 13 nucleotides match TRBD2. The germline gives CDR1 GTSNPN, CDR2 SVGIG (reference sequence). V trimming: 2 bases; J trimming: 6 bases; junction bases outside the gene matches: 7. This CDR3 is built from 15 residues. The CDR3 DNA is TGTGCCTGGAGTTTTACTAGCGGGAGGGCCAGCGAGCAGTACTTC. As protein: CAWSFTSGRASEQYF.

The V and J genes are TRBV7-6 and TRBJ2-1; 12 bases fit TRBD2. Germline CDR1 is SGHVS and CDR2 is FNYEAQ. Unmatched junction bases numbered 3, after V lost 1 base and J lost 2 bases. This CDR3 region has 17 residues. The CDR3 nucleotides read TGTGCCAGCAGCTTAGAGACTAGCGGGAGTACCTACAATGAGCAGTTCTTC. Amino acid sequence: CASSLETSGSTYNEQFF.

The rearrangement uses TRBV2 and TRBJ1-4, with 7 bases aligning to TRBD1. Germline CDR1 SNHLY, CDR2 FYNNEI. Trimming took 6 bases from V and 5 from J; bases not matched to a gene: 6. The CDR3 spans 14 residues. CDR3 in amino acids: CASRTGQTNEKLFF. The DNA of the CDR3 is TGTGCCAGCAGGACGGGACAGACAAATGAAAAACTGTTTTTT.

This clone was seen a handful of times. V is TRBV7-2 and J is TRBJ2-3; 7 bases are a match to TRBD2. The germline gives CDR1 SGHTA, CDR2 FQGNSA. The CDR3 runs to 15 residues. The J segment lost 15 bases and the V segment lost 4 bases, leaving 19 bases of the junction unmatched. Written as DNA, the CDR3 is TGTGCCAGCAGCTCCAGCCGGGGAACCGGGAGGCCCATCTATTTT. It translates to CASSSSRGTGRPIYF.

CDR3 protein: CASSLAANTEAFF. The CDR3 DNA is TGTGCCAGCAGCTTAGCGGCGAACACTGAAGCTTTCTTT. The V call is TRBV7-9, the J call TRBJ1-1; D not resolved. The CDR3 loop spans 13 amino acids. Between the trimmed V and J ends, which lost 0 bases and 1 base, there was a span of 3 bases. Germline values: CDR1 SEHNR, CDR2 FQNEAQ (reference sequence). Filled out from reference TRBV7-9 and TRBJ1-1, the complete variable domain reads DTGVSQNPRHKITKRGQNVTFRCDPISEHNRLYWYRQTLGQGPEFLTYFQNEAQLEKSRLLSDRFSAERPKGSFSTLEIQRTEQGDSAMYLCASSLAANTEAFFGQGTRLTVV.

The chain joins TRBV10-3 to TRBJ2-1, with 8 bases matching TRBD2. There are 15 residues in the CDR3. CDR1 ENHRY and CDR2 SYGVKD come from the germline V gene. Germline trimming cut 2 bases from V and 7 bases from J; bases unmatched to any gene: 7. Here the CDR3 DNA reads TGTGCCATCAGTGAGGCTCGGGGGGGCCTAAATGAGCAGTTCTTC. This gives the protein CAISEARGGLNEQFF.

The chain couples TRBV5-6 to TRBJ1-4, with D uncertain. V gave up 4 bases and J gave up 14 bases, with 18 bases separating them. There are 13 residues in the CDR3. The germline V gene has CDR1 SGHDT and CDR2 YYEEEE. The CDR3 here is CASSLGGPAGLFF. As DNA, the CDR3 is TGTGCCAGCAGCCTGGGCGGGCCGGCGGGTCTGTTTTTT.

The CDR3 sequence is CASSFQTGVTDTQYF. CDR3 sequence (DNA): TGTGCCAGCAGCTTCCAGACAGGGGTGACAGATACGCAGTATTTT. This rearrangement joins TRBV7-2 to TRBJ2-3, with 8 bases lining up with TRBD1. V shed 3 bases and J 3 bases; nucleotides not matched to a gene: 5. This CDR3 spans 15 amino acids. CDR1 SGHTA and CDR2 FQGNSA come from the germline V gene.

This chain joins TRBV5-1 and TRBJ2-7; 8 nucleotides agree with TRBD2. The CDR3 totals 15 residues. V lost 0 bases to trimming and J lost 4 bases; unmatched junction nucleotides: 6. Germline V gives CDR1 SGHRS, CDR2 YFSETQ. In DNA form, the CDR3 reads TGCGCCAGCAGCTTGGCCGGGAGGGGTGCGTACGAGCAGTACTTC. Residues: CASSLAGRGAYEQYF. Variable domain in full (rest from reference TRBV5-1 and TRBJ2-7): KAGVTQTPRYLIKTRGQQVTLSCSPISGHRSVSWYQQTPGQGLQFLFEYFSETQRNKGNFPGRFSGRQFSNSRSEMNVSTLELGDSALYLCASSLAGRGAYEQYFGPGTRLTVT.

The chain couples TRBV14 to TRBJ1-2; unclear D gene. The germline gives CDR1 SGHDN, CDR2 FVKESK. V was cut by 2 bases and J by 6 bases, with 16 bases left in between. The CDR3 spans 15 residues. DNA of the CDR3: TGTGCCAGCAGCCAATTAGGCGGGGAACCCCATGGCTACACCTTC. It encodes CASSQLGGEPHGYTF.

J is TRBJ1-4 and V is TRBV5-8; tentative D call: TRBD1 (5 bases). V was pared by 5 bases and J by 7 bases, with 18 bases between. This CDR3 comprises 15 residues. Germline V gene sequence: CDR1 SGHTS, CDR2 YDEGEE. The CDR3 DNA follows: TGTGCCAGCAGACTCCAGGGAATAAGGAGTGAAAAACTGTTTTTT. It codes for CASRLQGIRSEKLFF.

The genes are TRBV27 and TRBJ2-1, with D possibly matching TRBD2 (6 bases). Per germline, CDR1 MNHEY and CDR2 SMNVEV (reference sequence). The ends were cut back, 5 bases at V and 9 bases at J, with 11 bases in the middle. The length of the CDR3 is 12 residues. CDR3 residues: CASSPGGVEQFF. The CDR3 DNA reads TGTGCCAGCAGTCCAGGAGGGGTTGAGCAGTTCTTC.

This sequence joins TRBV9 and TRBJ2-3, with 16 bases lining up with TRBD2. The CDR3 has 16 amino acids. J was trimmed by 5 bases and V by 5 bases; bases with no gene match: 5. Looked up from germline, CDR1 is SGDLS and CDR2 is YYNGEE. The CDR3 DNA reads TGTGCCAGCAGAGGGACTAGCGGGGGGGGGCTAGATACGCAGTATTTT. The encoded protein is CASRGTSGGGLDTQYF.

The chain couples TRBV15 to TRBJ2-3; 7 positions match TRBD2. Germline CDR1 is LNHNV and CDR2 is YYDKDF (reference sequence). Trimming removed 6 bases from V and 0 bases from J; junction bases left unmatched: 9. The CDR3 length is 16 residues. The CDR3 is CATSRLAYPSTDTQYF. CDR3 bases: TGTGCCACCAGTAGACTAGCTTACCCTAGCACAGATACGCAGTATTTT.

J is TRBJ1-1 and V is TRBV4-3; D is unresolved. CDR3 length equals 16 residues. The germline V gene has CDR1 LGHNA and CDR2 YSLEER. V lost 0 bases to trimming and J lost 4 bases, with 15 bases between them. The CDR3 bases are TGCGCCAGCAGCCAAGAGGCAGGTGGGCTGCTCACTGAAGCTTTCTTT. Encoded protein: CASSQEAGGLLTEAFF.